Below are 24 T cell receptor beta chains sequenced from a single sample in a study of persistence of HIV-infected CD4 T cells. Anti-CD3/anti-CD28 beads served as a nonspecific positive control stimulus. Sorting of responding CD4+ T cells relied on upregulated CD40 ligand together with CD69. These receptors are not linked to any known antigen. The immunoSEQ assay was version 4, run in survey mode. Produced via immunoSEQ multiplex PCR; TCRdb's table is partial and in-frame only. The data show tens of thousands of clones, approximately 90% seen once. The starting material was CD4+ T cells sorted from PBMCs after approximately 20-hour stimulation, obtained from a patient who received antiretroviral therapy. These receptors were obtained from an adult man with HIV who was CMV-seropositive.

The CDR3 loop reads CASSLVALSSYEQYF. DNA of the CDR3: TGTGCCAGCAGTTTAGTAGCTTTGAGCTCCTACGAGCAGTACTTC. J is TRBJ2-7 and V is TRBV6-5; D uncertain. This CDR3 has 15 residues. Germline-derived CDR1 and CDR2 are MNHEY and SVGAGI. V dropped 4 bases and J dropped 0 bases, with 13 bases sitting between them.

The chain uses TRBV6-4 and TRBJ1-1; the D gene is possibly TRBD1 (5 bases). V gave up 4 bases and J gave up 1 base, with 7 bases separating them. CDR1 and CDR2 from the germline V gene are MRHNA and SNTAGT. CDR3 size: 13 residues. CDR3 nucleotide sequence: TGTGCCAGCAGTGTGGGGGAGAACACTGAAGCTTTCTTT. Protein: CASSVGENTEAFF.

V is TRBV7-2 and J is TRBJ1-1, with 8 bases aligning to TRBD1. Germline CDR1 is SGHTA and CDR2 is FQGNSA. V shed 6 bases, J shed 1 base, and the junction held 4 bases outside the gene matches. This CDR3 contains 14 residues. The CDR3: CASRGTGTNTEAFF. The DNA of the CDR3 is TGTGCCAGCAGGGGGACAGGAACGAACACTGAAGCTTTCTTT. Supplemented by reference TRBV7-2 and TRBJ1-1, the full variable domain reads GAGVSQSPSNKVTEKGKDVELRCDPISGHTALYWYRQSLGQGLEFLIYFQGNSAPDKSGLPSDRFSAERTGGSVSTLTIQRTQQEDSAVYLCASRGTGTNTEAFFGQGTRLTVV.

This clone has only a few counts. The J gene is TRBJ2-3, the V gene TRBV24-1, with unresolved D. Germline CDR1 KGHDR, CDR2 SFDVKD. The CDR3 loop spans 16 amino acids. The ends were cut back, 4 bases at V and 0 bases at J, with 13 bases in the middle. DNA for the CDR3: TGTGCCACCAGTGACCCGACCGGCACGAGCACAGATACGCAGTATTTT. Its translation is CATSDPTGTSTDTQYF.

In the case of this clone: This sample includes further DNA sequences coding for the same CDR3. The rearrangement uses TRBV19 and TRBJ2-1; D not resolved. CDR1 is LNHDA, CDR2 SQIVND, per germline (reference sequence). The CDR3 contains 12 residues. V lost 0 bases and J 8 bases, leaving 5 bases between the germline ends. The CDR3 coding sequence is TGTGCCAGTAGTATAGATCGGGATGAGCAGTTCTTC. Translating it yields CASSIDRDEQFF.

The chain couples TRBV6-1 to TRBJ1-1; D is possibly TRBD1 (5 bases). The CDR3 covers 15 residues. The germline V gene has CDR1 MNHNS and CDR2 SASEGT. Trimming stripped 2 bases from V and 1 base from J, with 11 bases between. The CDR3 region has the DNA TGTGCCAGCAGTGAACCGGGACTGCCGAACACTGAAGCTTTCTTT. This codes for CASSEPGLPNTEAFF.

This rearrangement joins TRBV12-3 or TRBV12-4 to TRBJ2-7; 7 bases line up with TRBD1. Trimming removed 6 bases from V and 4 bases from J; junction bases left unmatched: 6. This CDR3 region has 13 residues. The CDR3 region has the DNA TGTGCCAGCAGCCTACGACAGGGTTACGAGCAGTACTTC. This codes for CASSLRQGYEQYF.

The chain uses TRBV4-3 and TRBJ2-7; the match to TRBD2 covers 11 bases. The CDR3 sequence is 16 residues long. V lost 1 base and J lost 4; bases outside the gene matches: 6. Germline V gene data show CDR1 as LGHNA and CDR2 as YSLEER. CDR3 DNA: TGCGCCAGCAGCCAAGTGCTAGCGGGAGGCGTGTACGAGCAGTACTTC. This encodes CASSQVLAGGVYEQYF.

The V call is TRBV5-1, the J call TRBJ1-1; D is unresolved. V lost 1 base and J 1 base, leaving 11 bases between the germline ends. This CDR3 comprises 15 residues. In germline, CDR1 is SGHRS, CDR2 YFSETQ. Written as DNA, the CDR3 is TGCGCCAGCAGCTTGATACCGGGAGAGAACACTGAAGCTTTCTTT. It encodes CASSLIPGENTEAFF.

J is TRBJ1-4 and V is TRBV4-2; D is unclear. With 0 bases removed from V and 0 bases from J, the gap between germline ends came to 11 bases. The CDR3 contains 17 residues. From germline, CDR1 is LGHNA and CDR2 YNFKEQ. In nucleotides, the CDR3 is TGTGCCAGCAGCCAAGAAAGGGCAGCTGCAACTAATGAAAAACTGTTTTTT. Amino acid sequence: CASSQERAAATNEKLFF.

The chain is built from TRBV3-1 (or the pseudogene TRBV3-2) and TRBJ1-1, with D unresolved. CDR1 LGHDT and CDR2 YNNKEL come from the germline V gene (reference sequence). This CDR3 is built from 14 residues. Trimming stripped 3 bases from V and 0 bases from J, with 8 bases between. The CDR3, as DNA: TGTGCCAGCAGCCAGGCTTTTCTGAACACTGAAGCTTTCTTT. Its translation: CASSQAFLNTEAFF.

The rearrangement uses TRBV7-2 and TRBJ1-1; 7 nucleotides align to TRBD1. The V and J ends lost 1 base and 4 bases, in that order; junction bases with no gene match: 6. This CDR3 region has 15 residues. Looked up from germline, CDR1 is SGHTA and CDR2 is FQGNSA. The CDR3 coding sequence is TGTGCCAGCAGCTTAGAAGGGGGCTCAATCACTGAAGCTTTCTTT. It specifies CASSLEGGSITEAFF.

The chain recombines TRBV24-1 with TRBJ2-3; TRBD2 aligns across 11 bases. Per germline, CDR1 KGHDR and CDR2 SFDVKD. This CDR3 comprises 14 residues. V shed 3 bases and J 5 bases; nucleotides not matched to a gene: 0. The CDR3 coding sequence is TGTGCCACCAGTGATACTAGCGGGGGAGATACGCAGTATTTT. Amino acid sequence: CATSDTSGGDTQYF.

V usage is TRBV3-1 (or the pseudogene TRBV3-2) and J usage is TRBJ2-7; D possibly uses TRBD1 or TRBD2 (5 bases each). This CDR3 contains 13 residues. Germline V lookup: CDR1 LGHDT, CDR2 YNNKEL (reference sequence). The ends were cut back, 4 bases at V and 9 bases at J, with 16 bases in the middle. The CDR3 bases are TGTGCCAGCAGCCCCCAGGGACGGGTCGGGCAGTACTTC. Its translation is CASSPQGRVGQYF.

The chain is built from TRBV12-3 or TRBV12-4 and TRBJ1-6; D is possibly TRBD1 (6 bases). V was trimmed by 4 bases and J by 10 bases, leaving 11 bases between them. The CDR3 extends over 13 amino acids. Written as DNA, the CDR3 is TGTGCCAGCAGTTCTAGGACAGAATCACCCCTCCACTTT. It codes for CASSSRTESPLHF.

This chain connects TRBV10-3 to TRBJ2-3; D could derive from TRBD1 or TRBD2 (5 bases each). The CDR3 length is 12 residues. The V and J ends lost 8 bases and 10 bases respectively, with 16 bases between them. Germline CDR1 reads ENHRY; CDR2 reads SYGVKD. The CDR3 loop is CAIETEYGAQYF. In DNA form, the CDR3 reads TGTGCCATCGAGACAGAGTACGGGGCGCAGTATTTT.

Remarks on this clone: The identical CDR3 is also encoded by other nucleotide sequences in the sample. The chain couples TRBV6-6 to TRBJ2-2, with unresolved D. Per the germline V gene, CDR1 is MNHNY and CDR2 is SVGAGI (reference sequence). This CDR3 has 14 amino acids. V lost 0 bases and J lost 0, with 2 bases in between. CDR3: CASSYSPNTGELFF. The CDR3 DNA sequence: TGTGCCAGCAGTTACTCTCCGAACACCGGGGAGCTGTTTTTT.

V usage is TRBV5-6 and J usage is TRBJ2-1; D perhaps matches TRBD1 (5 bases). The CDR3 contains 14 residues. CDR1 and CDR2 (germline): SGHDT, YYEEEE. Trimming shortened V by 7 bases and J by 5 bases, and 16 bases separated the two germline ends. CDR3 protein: CASFRQGLHNEQFF. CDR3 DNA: TGTGCCAGCTTCCGCCAGGGCCTGCACAATGAGCAGTTCTTC.

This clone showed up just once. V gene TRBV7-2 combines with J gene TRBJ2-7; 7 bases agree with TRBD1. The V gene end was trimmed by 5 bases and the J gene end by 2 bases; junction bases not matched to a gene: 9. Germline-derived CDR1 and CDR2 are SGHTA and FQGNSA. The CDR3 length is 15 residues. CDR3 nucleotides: TGTGCCAGCAGCCCACACAGGGGCCTTGCCTACGAGCAGTACTTC. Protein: CASSPHRGLAYEQYF.

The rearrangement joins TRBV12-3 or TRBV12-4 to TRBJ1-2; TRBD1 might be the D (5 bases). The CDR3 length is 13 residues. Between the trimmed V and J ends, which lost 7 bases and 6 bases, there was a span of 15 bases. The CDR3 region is CASTPGLVHGYTF. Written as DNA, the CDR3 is TGTGCCAGCACCCCAGGGTTGGTCCATGGCTACACCTTC.

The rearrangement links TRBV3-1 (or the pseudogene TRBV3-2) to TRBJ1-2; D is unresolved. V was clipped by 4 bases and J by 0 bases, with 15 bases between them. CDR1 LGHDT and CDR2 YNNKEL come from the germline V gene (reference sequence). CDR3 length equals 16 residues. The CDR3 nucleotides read TGTGCCAGCAGCCCGACCGGGTCGCCAGCTAACTATGGCTACACCTTC. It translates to CASSPTGSPANYGYTF.

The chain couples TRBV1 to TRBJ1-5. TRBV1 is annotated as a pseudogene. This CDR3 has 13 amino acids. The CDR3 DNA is TGCACCAGCAGCCTGGGGAACCGGGGCCTCCAGCATTTT. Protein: CTSSLGNRGLQHF.

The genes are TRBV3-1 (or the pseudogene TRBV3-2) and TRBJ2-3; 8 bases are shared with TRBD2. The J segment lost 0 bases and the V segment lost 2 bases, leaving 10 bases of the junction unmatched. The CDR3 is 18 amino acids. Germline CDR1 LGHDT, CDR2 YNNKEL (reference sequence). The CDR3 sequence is CASSQNPSSGPSTDTQYF. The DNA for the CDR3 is TGTGCCAGCAGCCAAAACCCATCTAGCGGGCCTAGCACAGATACGCAGTATTTT.

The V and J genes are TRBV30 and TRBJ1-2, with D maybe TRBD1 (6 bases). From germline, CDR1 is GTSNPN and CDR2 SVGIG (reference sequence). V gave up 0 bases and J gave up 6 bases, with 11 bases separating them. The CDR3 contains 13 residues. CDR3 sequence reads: CAWSVSGADGYTF. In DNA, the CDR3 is TGTGCCTGGAGTGTTTCAGGGGCAGATGGCTACACCTTC. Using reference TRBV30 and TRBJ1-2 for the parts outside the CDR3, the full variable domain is SQTIHQWPATLVQPVGSPLSLECTVEGTSNPNLYWYRQAAGRGLQLLFYSVGIGQISSEVPQNLSASRPQDRQFILSSKKLLLSDSGFYLCAWSVSGADGYTFGSGTRLTVV.